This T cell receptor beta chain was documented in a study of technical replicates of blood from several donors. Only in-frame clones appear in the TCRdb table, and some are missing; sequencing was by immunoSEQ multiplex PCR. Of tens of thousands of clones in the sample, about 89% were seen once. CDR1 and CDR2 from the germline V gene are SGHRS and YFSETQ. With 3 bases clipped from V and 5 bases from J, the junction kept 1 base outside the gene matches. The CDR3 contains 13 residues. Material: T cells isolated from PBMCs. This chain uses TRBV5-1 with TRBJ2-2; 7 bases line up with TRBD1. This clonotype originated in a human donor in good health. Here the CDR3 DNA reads TGCGCCAGCAGCTCAGGGGGAACCGGGGAGCTGTTTTTT. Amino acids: CASSSGGTGELFF.